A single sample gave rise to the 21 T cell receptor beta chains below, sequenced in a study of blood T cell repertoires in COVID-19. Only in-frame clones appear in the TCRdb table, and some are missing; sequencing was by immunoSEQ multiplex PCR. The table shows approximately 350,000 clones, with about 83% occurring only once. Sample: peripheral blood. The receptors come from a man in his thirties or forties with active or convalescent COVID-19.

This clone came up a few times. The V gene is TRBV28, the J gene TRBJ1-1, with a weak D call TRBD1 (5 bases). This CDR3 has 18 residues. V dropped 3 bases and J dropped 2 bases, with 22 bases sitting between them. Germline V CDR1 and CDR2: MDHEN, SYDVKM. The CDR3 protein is CASSFVTPAEGANTEAFF. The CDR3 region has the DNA TGTGCCAGCAGTTTCGTTACCCCCGCCGAAGGGGCTAACACTGAAGCTTTCTTT.

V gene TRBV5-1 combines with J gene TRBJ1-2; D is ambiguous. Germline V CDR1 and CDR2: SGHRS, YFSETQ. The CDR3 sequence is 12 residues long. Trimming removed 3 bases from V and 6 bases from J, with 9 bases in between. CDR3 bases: TGCGCCAGCAGCTCCATGGGAGATGGCTACACCTTC. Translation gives CASSSMGDGYTF.

The CDR3, as DNA: TGTGCCAGCAGCTTAGAAGCCAGGGTATACACTGAAGCTTTCTTT. Translating it yields CASSLEARVYTEAFF. The chain combines TRBV7-2 with TRBJ1-1; possible D gene TRBD1, 5 bases. V was pared by 1 base and J by 3 bases, with 12 bases between. Germline V CDR1 and CDR2: SGHTA, FQGNSA. This CDR3 has 15 residues.

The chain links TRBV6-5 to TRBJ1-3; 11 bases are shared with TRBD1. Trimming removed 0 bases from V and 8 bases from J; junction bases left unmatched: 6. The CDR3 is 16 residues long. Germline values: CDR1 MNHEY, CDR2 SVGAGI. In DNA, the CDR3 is TGTGCCAGCAGTTACTCGAGGACAGGGGGCGCGTACACCATATATTTT. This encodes CASSYSRTGGAYTIYF.

CDR3 amino acids: CASSLEGRYYGYTF. The CDR3 DNA follows: TGCGCCAGCAGCTTGGAGGGGAGGTACTATGGCTACACCTTC. The chain recombines TRBV5-1 with TRBJ1-2, with a tentative D call TRBD1 (5 bases). The CDR3 totals 14 residues. Per germline, CDR1 SGHRS and CDR2 YFSETQ. V was clipped by 0 bases and J by 3 bases, with 9 bases between them.

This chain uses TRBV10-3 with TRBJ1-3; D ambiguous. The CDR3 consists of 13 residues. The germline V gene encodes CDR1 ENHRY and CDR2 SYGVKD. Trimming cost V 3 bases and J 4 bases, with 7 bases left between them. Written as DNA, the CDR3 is TGTGCCATCAGTGAAGGAGGGGGAAACACCATATATTTT. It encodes CAISEGGGNTIYF.

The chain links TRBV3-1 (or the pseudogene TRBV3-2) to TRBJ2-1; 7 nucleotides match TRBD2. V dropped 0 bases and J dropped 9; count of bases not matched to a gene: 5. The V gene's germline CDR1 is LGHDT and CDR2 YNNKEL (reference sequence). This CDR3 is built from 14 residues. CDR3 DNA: TGTGCCAGCAGCCAAGAAGGGAGGGGAGGTGAGCAGTTCTTC. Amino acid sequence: CASSQEGRGGEQFF.

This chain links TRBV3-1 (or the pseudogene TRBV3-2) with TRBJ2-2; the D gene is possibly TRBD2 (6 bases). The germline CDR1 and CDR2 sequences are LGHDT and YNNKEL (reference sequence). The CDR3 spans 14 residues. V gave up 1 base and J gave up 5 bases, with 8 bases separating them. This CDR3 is CASSQGGGTGELFF. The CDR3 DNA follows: TGTGCCAGCAGCCAAGGTGGGGGGACCGGGGAGCTGTTTTTT.

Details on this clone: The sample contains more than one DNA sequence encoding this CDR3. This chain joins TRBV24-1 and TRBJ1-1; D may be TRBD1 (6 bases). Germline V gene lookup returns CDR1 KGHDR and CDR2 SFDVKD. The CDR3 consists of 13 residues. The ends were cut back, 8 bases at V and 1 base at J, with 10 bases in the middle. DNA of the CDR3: TGTGCCACCAAGGACAGCCGGAACACTGAAGCTTTCTTT. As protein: CATKDSRNTEAFF.

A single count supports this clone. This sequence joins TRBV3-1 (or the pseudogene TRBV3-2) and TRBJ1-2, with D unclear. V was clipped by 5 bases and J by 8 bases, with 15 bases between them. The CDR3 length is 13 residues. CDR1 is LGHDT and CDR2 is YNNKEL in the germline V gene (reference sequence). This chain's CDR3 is CASSSGVSGGYTF. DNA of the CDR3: TGTGCCAGCAGCTCCGGGGTCAGTGGAGGCTACACCTTC.

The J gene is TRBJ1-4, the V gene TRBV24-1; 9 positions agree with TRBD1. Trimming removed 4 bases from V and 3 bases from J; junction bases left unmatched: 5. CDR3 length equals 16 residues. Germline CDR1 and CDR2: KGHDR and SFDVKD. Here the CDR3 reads CATSEGGQGANEKLFF. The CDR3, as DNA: TGTGCCACCAGTGAGGGGGGACAGGGCGCTAATGAAAAACTGTTTTTT.

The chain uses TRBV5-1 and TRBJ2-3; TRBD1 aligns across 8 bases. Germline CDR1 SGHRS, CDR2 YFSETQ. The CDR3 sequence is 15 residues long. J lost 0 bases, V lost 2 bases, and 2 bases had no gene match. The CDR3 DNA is TGCGCCAGCAGCTTTTGGGACAGGAGCACAGATACGCAGTATTTT. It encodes CASSFWDRSTDTQYF.

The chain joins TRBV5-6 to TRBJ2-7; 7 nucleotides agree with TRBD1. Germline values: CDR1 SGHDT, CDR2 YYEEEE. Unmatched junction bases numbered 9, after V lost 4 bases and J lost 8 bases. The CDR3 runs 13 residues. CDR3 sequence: CASSLRDSNKQYF. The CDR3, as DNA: TGTGCCAGCAGCCTCCGGGACAGTAATAAGCAGTACTTC.

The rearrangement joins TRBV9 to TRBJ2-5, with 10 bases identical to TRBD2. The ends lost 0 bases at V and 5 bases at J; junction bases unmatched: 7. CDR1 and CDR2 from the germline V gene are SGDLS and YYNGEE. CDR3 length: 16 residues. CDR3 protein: CASSVGAGGPSETQYF. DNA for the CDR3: TGTGCCAGCAGCGTAGGAGCGGGAGGGCCGAGTGAGACCCAGTACTTC.

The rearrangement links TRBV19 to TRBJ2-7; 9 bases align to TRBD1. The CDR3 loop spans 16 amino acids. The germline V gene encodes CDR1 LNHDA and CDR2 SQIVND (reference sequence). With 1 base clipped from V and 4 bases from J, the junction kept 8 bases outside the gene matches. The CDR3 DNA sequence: TGTGCCAGTAGTATAGGAGGGACAGGGACCCAATACGAGCAGTACTTC. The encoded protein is CASSIGGTGTQYEQYF. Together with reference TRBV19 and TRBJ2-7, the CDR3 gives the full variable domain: DGGITQSPKYLFRKEGQNVTLSCEQNLNHDAMYWYRQDPGQGLRLIYYSQIVNDFQKGDIAEGYSVSREKKESFPLTVTSAQKNPTAFYLCASSIGGTGTQYEQYFGPGTRLTVT.

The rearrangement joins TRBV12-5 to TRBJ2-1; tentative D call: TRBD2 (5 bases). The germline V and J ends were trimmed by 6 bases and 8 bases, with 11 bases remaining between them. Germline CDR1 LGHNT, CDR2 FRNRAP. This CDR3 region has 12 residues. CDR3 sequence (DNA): TGTGCTAGTGGACTACTAGTACATGAGCAGTTCTTC. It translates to CASGLLVHEQFF.

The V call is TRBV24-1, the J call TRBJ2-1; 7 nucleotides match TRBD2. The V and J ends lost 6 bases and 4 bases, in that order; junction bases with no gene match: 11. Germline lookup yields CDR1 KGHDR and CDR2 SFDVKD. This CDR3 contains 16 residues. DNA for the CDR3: TGTGCCACCAGTCAGCCCTGGCCTAGCGGTTACAATGAGCAGTTCTTC. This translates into CATSQPWPSGYNEQFF.

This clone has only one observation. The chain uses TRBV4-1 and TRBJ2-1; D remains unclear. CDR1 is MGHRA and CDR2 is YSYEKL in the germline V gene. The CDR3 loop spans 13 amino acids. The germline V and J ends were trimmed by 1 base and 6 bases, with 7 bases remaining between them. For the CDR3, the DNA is TGCGCCAGCAGCCAAGCGCCTAGCAATGAGCAGTTCTTC. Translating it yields CASSQAPSNEQFF.

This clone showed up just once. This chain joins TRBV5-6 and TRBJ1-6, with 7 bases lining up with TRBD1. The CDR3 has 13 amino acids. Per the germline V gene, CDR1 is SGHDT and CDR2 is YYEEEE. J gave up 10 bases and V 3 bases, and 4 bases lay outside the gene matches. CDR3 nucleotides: TGTGCCAGCAGCTCCACAGGGGACTCACCCCTCCACTTT. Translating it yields CASSSTGDSPLHF.

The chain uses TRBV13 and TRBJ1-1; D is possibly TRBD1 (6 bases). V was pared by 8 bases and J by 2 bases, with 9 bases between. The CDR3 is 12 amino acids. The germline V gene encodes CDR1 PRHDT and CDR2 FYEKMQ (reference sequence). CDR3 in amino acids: CASGGGNTEAFF. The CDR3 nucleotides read TGTGCCAGCGGGGGCGGTAACACTGAAGCTTTCTTT.

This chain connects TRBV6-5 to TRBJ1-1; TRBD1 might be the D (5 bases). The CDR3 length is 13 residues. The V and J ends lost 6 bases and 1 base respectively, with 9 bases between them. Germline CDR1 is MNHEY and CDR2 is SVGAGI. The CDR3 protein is CASRDTGNTEAFF. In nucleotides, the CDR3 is TGTGCCAGCAGGGATACAGGGAACACTGAAGCTTTCTTT.